The TCR beta chain described here comes from a study of blood T cell repertoires in COVID-19. Looking at the study overall: COVID-19 samples from acute and convalescent phases originated in the United States, Italy and Spain. Nucleic acid was either cDNA or gDNA, and it came from T cells, B-cell-depleted T cells, or PBMCs.

Original analysis: Amplification of reference gene primers provided the estimated nucleated cell counts. The data were produced by immunoSEQ multiplex PCR, yet TCRdb's version contains in-frame clones alone and is incomplete. The V and J calls and clone size come from that table; D and trimming were worked out from the DNA. The sample consists of fewer than 75,000 clones, approximately 90% of them appearing once. Germline CDR1 MNHEY, CDR2 SMNVEV (reference sequence). CDR3 size: 15 residues. V was cut by 4 bases and J by 4 bases, with 14 bases left in between. The chain joins TRBV27 to TRBJ1-5, with D possibly being TRBD1 (5 bases). This receptor was taken from a man between 65 and 85 years old with acute or convalescent COVID-19. Sequenced sample: peripheral blood. CDR3 residues: CASSSISGKNQPQHF. As DNA, the CDR3 is TGTGCCAGCAGTTCCATTTCAGGGAAGAATCAGCCCCAGCATTTT.